The entry below gives a single T cell receptor beta chain sequence along with its context. This receptor's antigen is unknown. Per-base quality was not reported, and no clone a single base away is much larger than it. The CDR3 regions of human TCRbeta chains were subjected to immunosequencing. In the original analysis: Repertoire TCRs were checked for matches against a reference library of SARS-CoV-2-specific TCRs that had been generated using the MIRA antigen-specificity platform. Breadth was defined as the fraction of unique TCRs that were SARS-CoV-2-associated, and depth was defined as the fraction of total T cells that were SARS-CoV-2-associated. Using the MIRA data, each spike-specific TCR was mapped to the spike region that the TCR reacts to and placed in a CD4 or CD8 class. Log10-transformed breadth and depth values were compared by one-way ANOVA with Sidak's multiple comparisons tests. Entries here come from immuneACCESS through TCRdb and include only in-frame sequences with V and J called. Some clones fail to appear in such tables; in the studies checked, an unresolved V gene covers under half of the shortfall, and the cause of the remainder is unknown. That table is the source of V, J and clone size, and D and trimming were worked out from the DNA. This sample comprises tens of thousands of clones, under 90% of them detected only once. The ten top clones hold 2% to 2.5% of the sample.

The data were taken from a study of T cell responses to AZD1222 COVID-19 vaccine (dated by TCRdb to the early 2020s). With regard to the full study: Because spike-specific TCR depth and breadth did not differ between the two schedules, AZD1222 recipients who got a second dose at roughly 4 weeks were pooled with those who got a second dose at roughly 12 weeks. TCR sequencing covered more than 230 trial participants: around 210 given two doses of AZD1222 and approximately 25 given two doses of MenACWY control vaccine. Enrollment into the trials was organized by age into subgroups of 18-55, 56-69 and 70-plus years, and those subgroups contained about 150, 27 and 61 TCR-sequenced participants, respectively. The research as a whole found: Only a handful of AZD1222 recipients were SARS-CoV-2 seropositive at baseline, limiting conclusions about previously exposed vaccinees. Because no day 14 peak-response samples were available, repertoires were characterized only after the peak T cell response. In the small 56-69-year group, the increase in depth fell short of significance, most likely because of low power. The vaccine-associated CD4 TCRs covered the entire spike protein, and the dominant responses fell in regions 160-218 and 743-854. A significant rise in spike-specific TCR breadth and depth was observed after two AZD1222 doses relative to day 0 and relative to MenACWY recipients. Nearly half of unique spike-specific TCRs reportedly recognized epitopes outside regions mutated in the B.1.351 and B.1.1.7 variants. Most participants were white British and females outnumbered males, and the authors suggested that clonal diversity may have been underestimated.

CDR1 is given as ENHRY and CDR2 as SYGVKD, both from the germline V gene. The CDR3 numbers 14 residues from cysteine through phenylalanine. Just CDR3 DNA is preserved here, 42 bases in frame from base 1. From V the trimming removes 7 bases and from J it removes 4 bases, while the gene matches leave 5 bases of the junction unaccounted for. The meaning of the sample's time point label: baseline before first vaccination. The vaccinee samples were drawn from two UK trials, COV001 and COV002, one of which was a single-blind randomized controlled phase 2/3 trial testing AZD1222 (ChAdOx1 nCoV-19) in healthy adults. For TCRbeta chain sequencing, PBMC samples from trial participants were taken at day 0 and at day 28 after the second dose.

The sample consisted of peripheral blood, taken on day 0 of AZD1222 vaccination. The TCR was taken from an adult in good health. The chain joins TRBV10-3 to TRBJ1-1; 11 bases in the junction line up with TRBD1. The CDR3 region has the sequence CAITEDRGRTEAFF. At the DNA level, the sequence is TGTGCCATCACCGAGGACAGGGGGCGCACTGAAGCTTTCTTT.